This is a list of T cell receptor beta chains from one sample in a study of monozygotic twins with inflammatory bowel disease. TCRdb reprocessed the 5' RACE reads and stores each CDR3 protein as one record, lacking DNA. The ten most abundant clones cover 2% to 2.5% of a sample with about 330,000 distinct CDR3 sequences. The sample comprised blood. Every receptor here comes from a human donor with ulcerative colitis or Crohn's disease, or a healthy co-twin of an affected twin (not recorded which). The CDR3 runs from the conserved cysteine through the conserved F or W.

j_call v_call cdr3_aa
TRBJ1-6 TRBV5-6 CASSSRGSRGGSYNSPLHF
TRBJ1-5 TRBV6-2/TRBV6-3 CASRPYRTGMNQPQHF
TRBJ2-5 TRBV30 CAWSMGGATQYF
TRBJ2-4 TRBV3-1 CASSQEYGTGGRNIQYF
TRBJ2-3 TRBV24-1 CATSDRPRGLGTDTQYF
TRBJ2-2 TRBV28 CASTAGGGNTGELFF
TRBJ2-1 TRBV7-8 CASSLDPAGYNEQFF
TRBJ1-1 TRBV6-2/TRBV6-3 CASSYNPGNTEAFF
TRBJ2-3 TRBV3-1 CASSRSATSTDTQYF
TRBJ2-1 TRBV5-1 CASSLEGRPHNEQFF
TRBJ2-5 TRBV10-3 CAISEPGETQYF
TRBJ2-5 TRBV7-2 CASSFGETQYF
TRBJ2-7 TRBV6-2/TRBV6-3 CASSKTGNYEQYF
TRBJ1-1 TRBV7-9 CASSSRDSRGLTEAFF
TRBJ2-4 TRBV3-1 CASSQGTSGLAKNIQYF
TRBJ2-1 TRBV13 CASSSLTSVSWSSYNEQFF
TRBJ2-5 TRBV20-1 CSAFREAETQYF
TRBJ2-3 TRBV6-2/TRBV6-3 CASSFRGLLPDTQYF
TRBJ2-7 TRBV27 CASSLSSPRDEQYF
TRBJ2-2 TRBV4-3 CASSQDIAGSWNTGELFF
TRBJ2-1 TRBV10-1 CASSWTENYNEQFF
TRBJ2-5 TRBV5-1 CASSQRLAGDETQYF
TRBJ1-2 TRBV7-9 CASSETGYGYTF
TRBJ1-4 TRBV30 CAWSVWEKLFF
TRBJ2-3 TRBV2 CASKGTVSDTQYF
TRBJ2-1 TRBV30 CAWSPSGGRNEQFF
TRBJ1-4 TRBV20-1 CSARGGEFNEKLFF
TRBJ2-2 TRBV5-1 CASSPRLNTGELFF
TRBJ2-4 TRBV7-9 CASRGTTNIQYF
TRBJ2-1 TRBV5-1 CASSLLYQSSYNEQFF
TRBJ1-1 TRBV28 CASSERTVFSEAFF
TRBJ1-5 TRBV24-1 CATSSSGDQPQHF
TRBJ2-7 TRBV20-1 CSAREGQGYEQYF
TRBJ2-3 TRBV7-8 CASSLGGAGDTQYF
TRBJ2-1 TRBV12-3/TRBV12-4 CASSSYASGEQFF
TRBJ2-7 TRBV23-1 CASSQTGSYEQYF
TRBJ2-7 TRBV20-1 CSARAYSREQYF
TRBJ2-2 TRBV20-1 CSAPRGGHTGELFF
TRBJ2-5 TRBV19 CASSIDVGTKETQYF
TRBJ2-1 TRBV7-3 CASSLRVIGEQFF